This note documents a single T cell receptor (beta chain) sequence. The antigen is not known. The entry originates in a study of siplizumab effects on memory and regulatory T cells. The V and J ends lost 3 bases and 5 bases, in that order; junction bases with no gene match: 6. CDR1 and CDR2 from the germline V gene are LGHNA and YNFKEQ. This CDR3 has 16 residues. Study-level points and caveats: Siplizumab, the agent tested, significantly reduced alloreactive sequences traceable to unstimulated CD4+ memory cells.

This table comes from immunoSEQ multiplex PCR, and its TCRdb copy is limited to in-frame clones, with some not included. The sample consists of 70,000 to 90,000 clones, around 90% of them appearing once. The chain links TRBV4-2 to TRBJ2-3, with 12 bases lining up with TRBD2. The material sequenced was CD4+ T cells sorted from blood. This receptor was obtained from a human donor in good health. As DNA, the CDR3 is TGTGCCAGCAGCCACTGGACTAGCGGGATAGAAGATACGCAGTATTTT. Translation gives CASSHWTSGIEDTQYF.